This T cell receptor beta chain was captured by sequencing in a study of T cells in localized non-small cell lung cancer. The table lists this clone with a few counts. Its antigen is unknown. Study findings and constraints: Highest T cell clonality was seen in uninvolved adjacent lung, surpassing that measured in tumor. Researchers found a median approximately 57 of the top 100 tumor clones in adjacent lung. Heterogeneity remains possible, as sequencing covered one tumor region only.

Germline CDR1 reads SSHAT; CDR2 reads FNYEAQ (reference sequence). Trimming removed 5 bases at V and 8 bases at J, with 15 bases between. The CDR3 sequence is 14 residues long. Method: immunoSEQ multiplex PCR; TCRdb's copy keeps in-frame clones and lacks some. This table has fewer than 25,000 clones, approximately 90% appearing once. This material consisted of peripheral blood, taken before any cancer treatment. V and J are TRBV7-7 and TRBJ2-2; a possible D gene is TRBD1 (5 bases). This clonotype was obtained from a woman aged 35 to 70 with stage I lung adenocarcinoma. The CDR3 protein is CASSVEQGLGELFF. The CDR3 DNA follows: TGTGCCAGCAGCGTCGAGCAGGGCTTAGGGGAGCTGTTTTTT.